The clone carrying this T cell receptor beta chain was seen a handful of times. The antigen is undetermined. Co-extraction yielded RNA and DNA from approximately 20-30 mg of unsorted bulk tissue. These patients lived with chronic HBV infection and had never been treated. The data were obtained in a study of tumor-infiltrating lymphocytes in primary liver carcinoma. Study-wide results and caveats: Top clones occupying all five tumor regions numbered only about 7-24%. The top-250-clone fraction was significantly higher in tumors than in blood (p = 0.039).

A primer matching the constant region was used to make TCR beta cDNA from 500 to 650 ng of total RNA. Amplification in three nested multiplex PCR rounds with slightly modified ARM-PCR gave rise to TCR beta libraries. Investigators reported that the first two PCR rounds, at about 11 cycles each, used TRBV1-TRBV30 forward primers with a C-beta reverse primer. One entry per CDR3 protein results from TCRdb running MiXCR on the multiplex PCR reads. This sample has fewer than 75,000 distinct CDR3 sequences, with approximately 74% found just once. Germline assignment: CDR1 LGHNA and CDR2 YSLEER. Deletions cut 2 bases from V and 0 bases from J, with 13 bases between. CDR3 length: 16 amino acids.

The J gene is TRBJ1-1, the V gene TRBV4-3; D may be TRBD1 (5 bases). This clonotype was obtained from a man aged 35 to 55 with primary liver carcinoma and hepatitis B virus infection. Material for sequencing was liver tumor tissue from sampling region 4. The subset: tumor region T4, right-lateral pole. CDR3 bases: TGCGCCAGCAGCCAAAGGTGGGGGTCGCTGAACACTGAAGCTTTCTTT. Protein product: CASSQRWGSLNTEAFF.